This T cell receptor beta chain was obtained from a study of T cells in Graves' hyperthyroidism and ophthalmopathy. Regions amplified from RNA transcripts were the TCR beta CDR3 regions. HTBI primers drove first-round RT-PCR of the TCR CDR3. MiXCR, applied by TCRdb to the multiplex PCR reads, yields one record per CDR3 protein. The sample lists over 650,000 distinct CDR3 sequences, about a sixth seen once, with approximately 8.4% in the top ten. The CDR3 is 14 amino acids. CDR1 and CDR2 (germline): LNHNV, YYDKDF (reference sequence). V shed 5 bases, J shed 5 bases, and the junction held 7 bases outside the gene matches.

The sample taken for sequencing was blood. This chain uses TRBV15 with TRBJ2-3; TRBD2 agrees at 7 bases. This TCR derives from a young man with Graves' hyperthyroidism. The CDR3 here is CATSSAGVGDTQYF. CDR3 DNA sequence: TGTGCCACCAGCTCCGCGGGAGTGGGAGATACGCAGTATTTT.